This record covers a single T cell receptor (beta chain). Its antigen remains unknown. Not enrolled were patients with uncontrolled infection, other autoimmune disease, pregnancy or lactation. This entry belongs to a study of T cells in Graves' hyperthyroidism and ophthalmopathy. Study information: Peripheral blood collection took place at initial diagnosis, before any treatment. Points from the study as a whole: Most thyroid clonotypes with frequency above 0.001 were detected in blood.

The CDR3 consists of 17 residues. In germline, CDR1 is SQVTM, CDR2 ANQGSEA. V lost 4 bases, J lost 5 bases, and 19 bases stayed unmatched. It was RNA transcripts that yielded the amplified TCR beta CDR3 regions. HTBI primers were the set used in a first-round RT-PCR of the TCR CDR3. TCRdb analysed the multiplex PCR reads with MiXCR anew, one entry per CDR3 protein. The repertoire holds about 460,000 distinct CDR3 sequences, with 22% as singletons. Specimen: blood. This TCR came from a woman aged 70-85 years with Graves' ophthalmopathy. The chain joins TRBV29-1 to TRBJ1-2, with 7 bases identical to TRBD1. CDR3 loop: CSVGVSGRGPSGYGYTF. The DNA of the CDR3 is TGCAGCGTTGGGGTCAGCGGGAGGGGGCCTTCTGGTTATGGCTACACCTTC. Together with reference TRBV29-1 and TRBJ1-2, the CDR3 gives the full variable domain: SAVISQKPSRDICQRGTSLTIQCQVDSQVTMMFWYRQQPGQSLTLIATANQGSEATYESGFVIDKFPISRPNLTFSTLTVSNMSPEDSSIYLCSVGVSGRGPSGYGYTFGSGTRLTVV.